This T cell receptor (beta chain) was captured in a study of cytomegalovirus exposure and HLA in healthy donors. A remark on this clone: Its antigen is not identified.

Assay: immunoSEQ multiplex PCR; the TCRdb copy retains only in-frame clones and omits some. Of around 95,000 clones listed, 85% were seen once; the top ten hold roughly 22%. General study results and limits: Using the classifier, cytomegalovirus status was reportedly diagnosed with high specificity and sensitivity. The CMV antigen specificity of three CMV-associated chains was confirmed through in vitro analysis. About 180 TCR beta chains were listed as cytomegalovirus-associated.

The donors formed part of the approximately 110-subject validation cohort, distinct from the approximately 670-subject first cohort. The V and J ends lost 6 bases and 4 bases respectively, with 13 bases between them. CDR3 length equals 14 residues. The germline gives CDR1 MNHEY, CDR2 SVGAGI. V is TRBV6-5 and J is TRBJ2-1; a weak D match, TRBD2 (6 bases). This receptor was taken from a young man in good health and CMV-seropositive. The source material was PBMCs. CDR3 nucleotides: TGTGCCAGCAGGTCCCGGGACTTATACAATGAGCAGTTCTTC. Amino acid sequence: CASRSRDLYNEQFF.